What follows are 20 T cell receptor beta chains derived from one specimen sequenced in a study of blood T cells in healthy people across ages. Next came a second PCR, run for roughly 7 to 12 cycles, which used a sample-barcoded 5' primer along with a J-beta primer mix. TCRdb reanalysed the 5' RACE reads using MiXCR and keeps one entry per CDR3 protein. The sample includes some 940,000 distinct CDR3 sequences, about 29% of them seen just once. These data also featured in a second study, about T cells of mothers and their children.

Sequenced material: blood. The source of these receptors is a woman in her 40s in good health.

The chain employs TRBV7-2 and TRBJ1-1, with D unresolved. Trimming removed 1 base from V and 6 bases from J, with 6 bases in between. Germline CDR1 is SGHTA and CDR2 is FQGNSA. This CDR3 spans 12 amino acids. In DNA form, the CDR3 reads TGTGCCAGCAGCTTAGACCTCTCTGAAGCTTTCTTT. Its translation: CASSLDLSEAFF. Looking up the rest from reference TRBV7-2 and TRBJ1-1 gives the full variable domain: GAGVSQSPSNKVTEKGKDVELRCDPISGHTALYWYRQSLGQGLEFLIYFQGNSAPDKSGLPSDRFSAERTGGSVSTLTIQRTQQEDSAVYLCASSLDLSEAFFGQGTRLTVV.

This chain connects TRBV5-1 to TRBJ2-7, with 7 bases matching TRBD2. Germline lookup yields CDR1 SGHRS and CDR2 YFSETQ. This CDR3 has 14 residues. V gave up 0 bases and J gave up 6 bases; unmatched junction bases: 6. The CDR3 sequence: CASSLDLGGGEQYF. In nucleotides, the CDR3 is TGCGCCAGCAGCTTGGATTTGGGGGGGGGCGAGCAGTACTTC.

This clonotype was recorded many times. The rearrangement joins TRBV9 to TRBJ1-6; unclear D gene. The CDR3 consists of 14 residues. V was trimmed by 4 bases and J by 9 bases, leaving 14 bases between them. Per the germline V gene, CDR1 is SGDLS and CDR2 is YYNGEE. The CDR3 nucleotides read TGTGCCAGCAGCCCAGCCCACTTAGTTTCACCCCTCCACTTT. Protein: CASSPAHLVSPLHF.

In DNA, the CDR3 is TGCGCCAGCAGCCGTACAGGGGCCAATCAGCCCCAGCATTTT. Amino acids: CASSRTGANQPQHF. The chain links TRBV4-1 to TRBJ1-5, with 7 bases lining up with TRBD1. The ends lost 4 bases at V and 3 bases at J; junction bases unmatched: 3. Germline V gene data show CDR1 as MGHRA and CDR2 as YSYEKL. The CDR3 has 14 residues.

V and J are TRBV12-3 or TRBV12-4 and TRBJ2-1, with 8 bases that match TRBD1. J was trimmed by 8 bases and V by 9 bases; bases with no gene match: 12. The CDR3 is 14 amino acids. CDR3 sequence (DNA): TGTGCCAGTGCCTTTAGAGCAGGGGGCGATGAGCAGTTCTTC. This gives the protein CASAFRAGGDEQFF.

This clonotype was found many times. The chain employs TRBV4-1 and TRBJ2-7; 8 bases are shared with TRBD1. With V trimmed by 4 bases and J by 1 base, 6 bases remained unmatched. Germline V gene lookup returns CDR1 MGHRA and CDR2 YSYEKL. This CDR3 has 15 amino acids. The CDR3 here is CASSRGQGRSYEQYF. Written as DNA, the CDR3 is TGCGCCAGCAGCCGAGGACAGGGTAGGTCCTACGAGCAGTACTTC.

J is TRBJ1-4 and V is TRBV5-1; TRBD1 matches at 8 bases. The CDR3 runs 16 residues. V shed 2 bases, J shed 5 bases, and the junction held 8 bases outside the gene matches. Germline V gene sequence: CDR1 SGHRS, CDR2 YFSETQ. CDR3 region: CASSLPLGQENEKLFF. CDR3 sequence (DNA): TGCGCCAGCAGCTTACCGCTGGGACAGGAGAATGAAAAACTGTTTTTT.

With respect to this clonotype: A much larger clone lies a single base off, so this may be a read error. The chain joins TRBV6-5 to TRBJ2-1; D may be TRBD1 (5 bases). Germline V gene lookup returns CDR1 MNHEY and CDR2 SVGAGI. The CDR3 covers 16 residues. The CDR3 DNA is TGTGCCGGCAGTTACAGAAGACAGCAAGTCTACAATGAGCAGTTCTTC. The encoded protein is CAGSYRRQQVYNEQFF.

Regarding this clonotype: A much larger clone differs from this one at a single base, so this may be a read error. This chain links TRBV29-1 with TRBJ2-4; D tentatively reads TRBD1 or TRBD2 (5 bases each). The DNA end is more similar to TRBJ2-7, so the J call may be wrong. The germline CDR1 and CDR2 sequences are SQVTM and ANQGSEA. The CDR3 consists of 12 residues. The CDR3 DNA reads TGCAGCGTTGGGTGGGACGCCTACGAGCAGTACTTC. Translation: CSVGWDAYEQYF.

The chain joins TRBV20-1 to TRBJ2-3; D may be TRBD1 or TRBD2 (6 bases each). CDR1 is DFQATT, CDR2 SNEGSKA, per germline (reference sequence). Between the trimmed V and J ends, which lost 5 bases and 6 bases, there was a span of 15 bases. The CDR3 runs to 13 residues. CDR3 sequence: CSAGSGAEDTQYF. DNA for the CDR3: TGCAGTGCTGGGTCGGGGGCGGAGGATACGCAGTATTTT.

This clonotype was counted ten times or more. The chain is built from TRBV7-2 and TRBJ2-7, with a weak D call TRBD2 (5 bases). The length of the CDR3 is 14 residues. The V gene lost 7 bases and the J gene lost 0 bases, with 13 bases spanning the gap. Germline V gene lookup returns CDR1 SGHTA and CDR2 FQGNSA. The CDR3 loop reads CASKSRGSSYEQYF. CDR3 coding DNA: TGTGCCAGCAAGAGTCGGGGAAGCTCCTACGAGCAGTACTTC.

This clonotype was detected ten times or more. The rearrangement uses TRBV29-1 and TRBJ1-2; D is undetermined. There are 13 residues in the CDR3. Trimming shortened V by 0 bases and J by 5 bases, and 10 bases separated the two germline ends. CDR1 is SQVTM, CDR2 ANQGSEA, per germline. The CDR3 region is CSVEEAALYGYTF. The CDR3 DNA follows: TGCAGCGTTGAAGAGGCGGCCCTGTATGGCTACACCTTC.

This clonotype appeared many times. The chain has TRBV9 and TRBJ2-7, with 7 bases aligning to TRBD2. Trimming cost V 0 bases and J 6 bases; bases outside gene matches: 6. Germline lookup yields CDR1 SGDLS and CDR2 YYNGEE. This CDR3 region has 14 residues. The CDR3 coding sequence is TGTGCCAGCAGCGTAGAGGTGTCGGGAGGCGAGCAGTACTTC. Amino acid sequence: CASSVEVSGGEQYF.

About this clonotype itself: An end of the junction does not agree with germline; a read error may underlie this. The CDR3 loop reads CASSLPTSGGTREETQDF. CDR3 bases: TGTGCCAGCAGTTTACCGACTAGCGGGGGGACGCGGGAAGAGACCCAGGACTTC. The chain carries TRBV28 and TRBJ2-4; TRBD2 aligns across 13 bases. The CDR3 consists of 18 residues. Per germline, CDR1 MDHEN and CDR2 SYDVKM.

V and J are TRBV6-4 and TRBJ2-1, with 9 bases lining up with TRBD2. Germline CDR1 MRHNA, CDR2 SNTAGT. The length of the CDR3 is 16 residues. The V segment lost 3 bases and the J segment 4 bases; nucleotides outside the gene matches: 7. CDR3 residues: CASSEDGGRVYNEQFF. CDR3 bases: TGTGCCAGCAGTGAGGATGGCGGGAGGGTGTACAATGAGCAGTTCTTC.

The chain joins TRBV6-6 to TRBJ1-2, with D unclear. The CDR3 extends over 13 amino acids. Germline CDR1 and CDR2: MNHNY and SVGAGI (reference sequence). The V and J ends lost 4 bases and 7 bases respectively, with 13 bases between them. CDR3 in DNA: TGTGCCAGCAGTTGGACCCCTGAGGGTGGCTACACCTTC. Translating it yields CASSWTPEGGYTF.

The V call is TRBV7-9, the J call TRBJ2-3, with TRBD2 matching 11 bases. The length of the CDR3 is 17 residues. The V and J ends lost 0 bases and 1 base, in that order; junction bases with no gene match: 3. Germline V gene sequence: CDR1 SEHNR, CDR2 FQNEAQ (reference sequence). The CDR3 protein is CASSLAGTSGGTDTQYF. Here the CDR3 DNA reads TGTGCCAGCAGCTTAGCCGGGACTAGCGGAGGCACAGATACGCAGTATTTT.

This clonotype was observed a few times. CDR3 sequence: CATSRGDSDGTVYGYTF. The CDR3 nucleotides are TGTGCCACCAGCAGAGGCGACTCTGACGGGACAGTTTATGGCTACACCTTC. V is TRBV15 and J is TRBJ1-2; 7 bases line up with TRBD1. This CDR3 is built from 17 residues. V lost 1 base and J lost 5; bases outside the gene matches: 13. From germline, CDR1 is LNHNV and CDR2 YYDKDF (reference sequence).

The chain uses TRBV18 and TRBJ1-2; 7 bases line up with TRBD1. The germline V gene encodes CDR1 KGHSH and CDR2 LQKENI. J gave up 4 bases and V 8 bases, and 13 bases lay outside the gene matches. This CDR3 spans 15 amino acids. CDR3 sequence reads: CASSPSRGVGYGYTF. As DNA, the CDR3 is TGTGCCAGCAGTCCGAGCAGGGGGGTTGGCTATGGCTACACCTTC.

This clonotype was observed a handful of times. The genes are TRBV24-1 and TRBJ2-1; 11 bases align to TRBD2. The CDR3 has 17 residues. Germline lookup yields CDR1 KGHDR and CDR2 SFDVKD. The trim removed 5 bases at V and 10 bases at J, leaving 15 bases unmatched. This CDR3 reads CATSGTFGTSGKGEQFF. The CDR3 nucleotides are TGTGCCACCAGTGGCACCTTTGGGACTAGCGGTAAAGGGGAGCAGTTCTTC.